This entry is about one T cell receptor beta chain. This sample stems from a study of blood T cell repertoires in COVID-19. The CDR3 sequence is 16 residues long. Losses at the gene ends were 5 bases for V and 0 bases for J; bases not matched to a gene: 9. The germline V gene has CDR1 SGHVS and CDR2 FNYEAQ. Source study methods: Amplification from reference gene primers served as the basis for estimated nucleated cell counts. Using immunoSEQ multiplex PCR, the repertoire was profiled, and TCRdb retains in-frame clones only, with some absent. V and J calls plus clone size are reproduced from that table; the DNA served to infer D and trimming. Seen here are under 200,000 clones, around 88% observed once, and the top ten hold about 6%.

The sequence came from a man between 35 and 55 years old with acute COVID-19. The source material was PBMCs or T cells enriched from blood (not recorded which). This chain joins TRBV7-6 and TRBJ1-1; 7 nucleotides agree with TRBD1. CDR3 nucleotide sequence: TGTGCCAGCAGCCCATCTACAGGGGTCATGAACACTGAAGCTTTCTTT. This translates into CASSPSTGVMNTEAFF.